This record concerns one T cell receptor (beta chain) sequence. Its cognate antigen is unknown. The sample originates from a study of cytomegalovirus exposure and HLA in healthy donors. About the study: Researchers found that roughly 81% of over 350 genotyped donors fell within the Caucasian-associated ancestry cluster. The study, taken as a whole, reports: With further analysis later on, most CMV-associated TCR beta chains appeared HLA-restricted. Later analysis showed TCR association rates varying by HLA locus, highest for DRB1 and lowest for HLA-C.

The CDR3 spans 14 residues. Germline values: CDR1 MNHEY, CDR2 SMNVEV (reference sequence). V shed 4 bases, J shed 6 bases, and the junction held 1 base outside the gene matches. The PCR made use of 60 Vbeta and 13 Jbeta primers. Repertoires were generated with immunoSEQ multiplex PCR, while TCRdb's copy carries only in-frame clones and drops some. The sample includes about 150,000 clones, around four fifths seen only once; the top ten take 1%. The sample consisted of PBMCs. The chain links TRBV27 to TRBJ2-2; 11 positions match TRBD2. The TCR originated in a woman aged 50 to 65 in good health and CMV-seropositive. This CDR3 reads CASSWGLAAGELFF. CDR3 in DNA: TGTGCCAGCAGTTGGGGACTAGCGGCCGGGGAGCTGTTTTTT.